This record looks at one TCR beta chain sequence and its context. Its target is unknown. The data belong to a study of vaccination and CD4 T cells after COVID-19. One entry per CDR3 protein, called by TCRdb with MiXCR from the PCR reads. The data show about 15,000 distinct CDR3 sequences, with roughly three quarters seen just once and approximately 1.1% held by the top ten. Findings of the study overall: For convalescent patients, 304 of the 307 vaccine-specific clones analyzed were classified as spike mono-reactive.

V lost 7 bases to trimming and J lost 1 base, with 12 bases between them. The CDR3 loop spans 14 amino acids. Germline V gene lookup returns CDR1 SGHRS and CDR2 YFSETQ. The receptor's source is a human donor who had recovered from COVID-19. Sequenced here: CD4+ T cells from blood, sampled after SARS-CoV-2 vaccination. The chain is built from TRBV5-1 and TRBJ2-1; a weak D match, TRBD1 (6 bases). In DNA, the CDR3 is TGCGCCAGCCGTCACGACAGGTCCTACAATGAGCAGTTCTTC. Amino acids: CASRHDRSYNEQFF.